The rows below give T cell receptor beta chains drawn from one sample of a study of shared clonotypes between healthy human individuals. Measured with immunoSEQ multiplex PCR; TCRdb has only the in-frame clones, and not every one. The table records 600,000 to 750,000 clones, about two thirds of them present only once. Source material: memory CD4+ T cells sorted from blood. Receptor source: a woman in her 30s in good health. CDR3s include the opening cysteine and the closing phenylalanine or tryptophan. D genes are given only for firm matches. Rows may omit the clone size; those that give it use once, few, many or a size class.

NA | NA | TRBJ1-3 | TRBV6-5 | CASSYSSGNTIYF | TGTGCCAGCAGTTACTCTTCTGGAAACACCATATATTTT
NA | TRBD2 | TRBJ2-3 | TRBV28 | CASRPTSGGTDTQYF | TGTGCCAGCAGGCCGACTAGCGGGGGCACAGATACGCAGTATTTT
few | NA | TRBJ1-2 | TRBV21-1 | CASSKGGGERNYGYTF | TGTGCCAGCAGCAAAGGAGGGGGAGAGAGAAACTATGGCTACACCTTC
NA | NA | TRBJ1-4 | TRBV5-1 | CASSLAAGGEWEKLFF | TGCGCCAGCAGCTTGGCCGCCGGGGGCGAATGGGAAAAACTGTTTTTT
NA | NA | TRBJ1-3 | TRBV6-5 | CASSHRQTGNTIYF | TGTGCCAGCAGCCATCGACAGACTGGAAACACCATATATTTT
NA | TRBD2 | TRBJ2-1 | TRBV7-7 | CASSQGTSYNEQFF | TGTGCCAGCAGCCAGGGGACTAGCTACAATGAGCAGTTCTTC
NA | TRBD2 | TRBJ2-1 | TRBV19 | CASRPPRTSGFYNEQFF | TGTGCCAGTAGGCCTCCCCGGACTAGCGGGTTCTACAATGAGCAGTTCTTC
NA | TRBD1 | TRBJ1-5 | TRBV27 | CASSSIQAQGAGNQPQHF | TGTGCCAGCAGCTCTATTCAGGCCCAGGGGGCTGGCAATCAGCCCCAGCATTTT
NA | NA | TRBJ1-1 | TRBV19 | CASSIPRNTEAFF | TGTGCCAGTAGTATTCCCAGGAACACTGAAGCTTTCTTT
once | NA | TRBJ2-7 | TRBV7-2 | CASRRGPYEQYF | TGTGCCAGCAGACGGGGGCCCTACGAGCAGTACTTC
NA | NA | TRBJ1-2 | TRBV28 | CASSFGSQGYTF | TGTGCCAGCAGTTTTGGTTCCCAGGGCTACACCTTC
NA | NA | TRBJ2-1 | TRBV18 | CASSPPSLLDEQFF | TGTGCCAGCTCACCACCGAGCCTATTGGATGAGCAGTTCTTC
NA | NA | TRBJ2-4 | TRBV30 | CAWRPGQKNIQYF | TGTGCCTGGAGGCCGGGACAAAAAAACATTCAGTACTTC
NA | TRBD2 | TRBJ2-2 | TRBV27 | CASSLRLAAPTGELFF | TGTGCCAGCAGTCTCCGACTAGCGGCACCCACCGGGGAGCTGTTTTTT
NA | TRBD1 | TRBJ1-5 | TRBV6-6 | CASKDRGPYSNQPQHF | TGTGCCAGCAAGGACAGGGGGCCCTATAGCAATCAGCCCCAGCATTTT
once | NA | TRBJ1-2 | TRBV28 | CASSLGPGVYGYTF | TGTGCCAGCAGTTTGGGACCAGGGGTCTATGGCTACACCTTC
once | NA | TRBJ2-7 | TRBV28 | CASSLEVGEQYF | TGTGCCAGCAGTTTAGAAGTTGGCGAGCAGTACTTC
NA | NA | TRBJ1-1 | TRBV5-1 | CASRPAGRSTEAFF | TGCGCCAGCAGGCCGGCAGGGAGGTCCACTGAAGCTTTCTTT
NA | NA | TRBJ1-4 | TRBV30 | CAWSVRGRLPKLFF | TGTGCCTGGAGTGTACGGGGACGGTTACCAAAACTGTTTTTT
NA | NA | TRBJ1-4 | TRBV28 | CASSDAEATNEKLFF | TGTGCCTCCTCGGACGCCGAGGCAACTAATGAAAAACTGTTTTTT
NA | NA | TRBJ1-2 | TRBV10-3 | CAISGDMSYGYTF | TGTGCCATCAGTGGCGACATGAGCTATGGCTACACCTTC
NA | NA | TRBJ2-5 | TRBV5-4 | CASSLGLEETQYF | TGTGCCAGCAGCCTAGGACTTGAAGAGACCCAGTACTTC
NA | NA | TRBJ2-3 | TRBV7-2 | CASSPWEGASTDTQYF | TGTGCCAGCAGCCCCTGGGAGGGGGCTAGCACAGATACGCAGTATTTT
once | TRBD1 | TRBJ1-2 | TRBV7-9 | CASSLPGTGQKGSDGYTF | TGTGCCAGCAGCCTGCCGGGGACAGGGCAGAAGGGATCCGATGGCTACACCTTC
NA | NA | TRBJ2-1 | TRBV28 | CASSHGGFYNEQFF | TGTGCCAGCAGCCACGGGGGCTTCTACAATGAGCAGTTCTTC
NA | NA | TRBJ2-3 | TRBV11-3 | CASSLVADTQYF | TGTGCCAGCAGCTTAGTTGCAGATACGCAGTATTTT
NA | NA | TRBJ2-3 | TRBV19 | CATLGVFGRSTDTQYF | TGTGCCACCCTCGGAGTTTTTGGAAGAAGCACAGATACGCAGTATTTT
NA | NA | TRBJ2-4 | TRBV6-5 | CASSYSSVAKNIQYF | TGTGCCAGCAGTTACTCGTCGGTAGCCAAAAACATTCAGTACTTC
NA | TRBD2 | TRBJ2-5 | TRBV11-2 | CASSLGLAGLNGTQYF | TGTGCCAGCAGCTTAGGACTAGCGGGATTAAATGGGACCCAGTACTTC
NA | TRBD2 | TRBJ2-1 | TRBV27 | CASSPSSREGYNEQFF | TGTGCCAGCAGTCCCTCTTCGCGGGAGGGCTACAATGAGCAGTTCTTC
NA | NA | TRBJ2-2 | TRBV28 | CASRAVTETGELFF | TGTGCCAGCAGGGCAGTAACGGAGACCGGGGAGCTGTTTTTT
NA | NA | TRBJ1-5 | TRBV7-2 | CASSLRKGGQPQHF | TGTGCCAGCAGCTTAAGAAAGGGAGGTCAGCCCCAGCATTTT
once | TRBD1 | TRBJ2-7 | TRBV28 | CASSLPGQGLYEQYF | TGTGCCAGCAGTTTACCGGGACAGGGCCTATACGAGCAGTACTTC
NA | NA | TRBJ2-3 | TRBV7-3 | CASSRRGTDTQYF | TGTGCCAGCAGCCGAAGAGGGACAGATACGCAGTATTTT
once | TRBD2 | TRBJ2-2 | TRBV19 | CATHGRGATGELFF | TGTGCCACTCACGGGCGGGGGGCGACCGGGGAGCTGTTTTTT
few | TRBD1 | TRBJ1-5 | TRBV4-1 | CASSQDRGNNQPQHF | TGCGCCAGCAGCCAGGACAGGGGAAACAATCAGCCCCAGCATTTT
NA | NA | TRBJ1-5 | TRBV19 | CASSMRDQPQHF | TGTGCCAGTAGTATGAGGGATCAGCCCCAGCATTTT
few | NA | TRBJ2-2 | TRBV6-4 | CASSPRLVTNTGELFF | TGTGCCAGCAGCCCGAGACTCGTCACCAACACCGGGGAGCTGTTTTTT
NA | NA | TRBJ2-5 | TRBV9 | CASSVLAGETQYF | TGTGCCAGCAGCGTATTAGCAGGAGAGACCCAGTACTTC
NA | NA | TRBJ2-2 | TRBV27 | CASSTGRRRNTGELFF | TGTGCCAGCAGCACAGGAAGAAGACGCAACACCGGGGAGCTGTTTTTT
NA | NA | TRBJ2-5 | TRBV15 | CATSEGYTGQETQYF | TGTGCCACCAGCGAAGGGTACACGGGCCAAGAGACCCAGTACTTC
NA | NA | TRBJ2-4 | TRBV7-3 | CASSFVGVAKNIQYF | TGTGCCAGCAGCTTTGTGGGAGTAGCCAAAAACATTCAGTACTTC
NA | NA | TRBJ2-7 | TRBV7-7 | CASSRLEGYEQYF | TGTGCCAGCAGTCGATTGGAAGGGTACGAGCAGTACTTC
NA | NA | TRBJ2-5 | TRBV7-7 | CASSYGPQETQYF | TGTGCCAGCAGCTATGGGCCTCAAGAGACCCAGTACTTC
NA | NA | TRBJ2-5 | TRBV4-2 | CASSQEAMRVETQYF | TGTGCCAGCAGCCAAGAAGCTATGCGAGTCGAGACCCAGTACTTC
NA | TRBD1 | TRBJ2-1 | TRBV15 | CATSRRTGAYNEQFF | TGTGCCACCAGCAGAAGGACAGGGGCTTACAATGAGCAGTTCTTC
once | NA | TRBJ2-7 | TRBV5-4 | CASTPDPNSYEQYF | TGTGCCAGCACCCCGGACCCTAACTCCTACGAGCAGTACTTC
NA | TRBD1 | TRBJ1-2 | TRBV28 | CASSSGQGWNYGYTF | TGTGCCAGCAGTTCGGGACAGGGGTGGAACTATGGCTACACCTTC
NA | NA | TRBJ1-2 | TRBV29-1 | CSVDQGWRYGYTF | TGCAGCGTTGATCAGGGGTGGAGGTATGGCTACACCTTC
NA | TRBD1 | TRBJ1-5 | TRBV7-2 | CASSERAGGPYQPQHF | TGTGCCAGCAGCGAAAGGGCAGGGGGCCCTTATCAGCCCCAGCATTTT
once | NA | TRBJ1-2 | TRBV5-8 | CASSQGTPERVYGYTF | TGTGCCAGCAGCCAAGGGACTCCGGAACGGGTCTATGGCTACACCTTC
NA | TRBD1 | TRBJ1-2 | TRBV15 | CATSRRTGDMDGYTF | TGTGCCACCAGCAGAAGGACAGGGGATATGGATGGCTACACCTTC
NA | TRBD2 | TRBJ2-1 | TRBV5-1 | CASSFSTGGYNEQFF | TGCGCCAGCAGCTTCTCGACGGGGGGCTACAATGAGCAGTTCTTC
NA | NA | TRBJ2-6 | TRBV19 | CASNSPGAGANVLTF | TGTGCCAGTAACTCCCCCGGGGCTGGGGCCAACGTCCTGACTTTC
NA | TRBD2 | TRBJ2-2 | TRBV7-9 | CASIPRNGGSVHTGELFF | TGTGCCAGCATTCCTAGGAATGGCGGGAGTGTGCACACCGGGGAGCTGTTTTTT
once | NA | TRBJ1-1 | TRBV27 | CASSLTRQFEAFF | TGTGCCAGCAGTTTGACGAGACAGTTTGAAGCTTTCTTT
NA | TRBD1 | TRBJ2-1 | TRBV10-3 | CATLITGGNEQFF | TGTGCCACCCTTATTACAGGGGGCAATGAGCAGTTCTTC
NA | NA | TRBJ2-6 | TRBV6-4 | CASSPDVSGANVLTF | TGTGCCAGCAGTCCCGATGTCTCTGGGGCCAACGTCCTGACTTTC
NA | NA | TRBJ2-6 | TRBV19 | CASSSSGYKGVLTF | TGTGCCAGTAGTAGTTCAGGGTACAAAGGCGTCCTGACTTTC